A single sample is the source of the 2 T cell receptor beta chains below, sequenced in a study of vaccination and CD4 T cells after COVID-19. The time point: late sampling 161 to 241 days after vaccination in a few convalescent patients. The treatment was: roughly 11-day PBMC culture with coronavirus spike peptide pools or control peptides (ViraFEST assay). Their cognate antigens are unknown. Cultured CD4+ T cells had their DNA profiled by the Oncomine TCR Beta short-read assay. TCRdb recomputed calls from the PCR reads with MiXCR, one row per CDR3 protein. The table includes about 20,000 distinct CDR3 sequences, roughly 38% detected once. The sample was CD4+ T cells from blood, cultured in vitro, taken about 7 months after SARS-CoV-2 vaccination. These receptors were taken from a human donor who had recovered from COVID-19.

This clonotype was picked up a small number of times. The rearrangement links TRBV20-1 to TRBJ1-6, with D perhaps matching TRBD1 (6 bases). Trimming removed 3 bases from V and 0 bases from J, with 15 bases in between. The germline V gene encodes CDR1 DFQATT and CDR2 SNEGSKA (reference sequence). The CDR3 has 17 residues. The CDR3 loop is CSARAGALSSYNSPLHF. Written as DNA, the CDR3 is TGCAGTGCTAGGGCAGGGGCGCTTAGCTCCTATAATTCACCCCTCCACTTT.

The V gene is TRBV20-1, the J gene TRBJ2-3; 10 bases are a match to TRBD2. Germline V gene data show CDR1 as DFQATT and CDR2 as SNEGSKA (reference sequence). The CDR3 consists of 15 residues. V dropped 0 bases and J dropped 9; count of bases not matched to a gene: 9. The CDR3 nucleotides read TGCAGTGCTAGAGATCCTAGCGGGAGAGATTGGACGCAGTATTTT. As protein: CSARDPSGRDWTQYF.